This T cell receptor beta chain was sequenced for a study of T cells in localized non-small cell lung cancer. This clone was observed a single time. Antigen unknown. The study's findings and limits: Across samples, adjacent lung featured a median around 57 of the top 100 tumor clones.

V was shortened by 4 bases and J by 1 base, with 13 bases between the two germline ends. The CDR3 consists of 14 residues. Germline values: CDR1 SQVTM, CDR2 ANQGSEA. Some clones are missing from TCRdb's copy, which holds only in-frame ones; the method was immunoSEQ multiplex PCR. The repertoire holds 24,000 or so clones, with 86% as singletons. The sample in question was peripheral blood, obtained before any cancer treatment. The J gene is TRBJ1-1, the V gene TRBV29-1; perhaps TRBD1 as D (6 bases). This receptor was taken from a female donor aged 60 or older with stage I lung adenocarcinoma. DNA for the CDR3: TGCAGCGTTGGCCAAGGGGGACGGAACACTGAAGCTTTCTTT. Translated, it gives CSVGQGGRNTEAFF. The variable domain in full, completed from reference TRBV29-1 and TRBJ1-1, reads SAVISQKPSRDICQRGTSLTIQCQVDSQVTMMFWYRQQPGQSLTLIATANQGSEATYESGFVIDKFPISRPNLTFSTLTVSNMSPEDSSIYLCSVGQGGRNTEAFFGQGTRLTVV.